Listed below are T cell receptor beta chains from one sample, sequenced in a study of cytomegalovirus exposure and HLA in healthy donors. The table came from immunoSEQ multiplex PCR; TCRdb's copy has only in-frame clones and leaves some out. Of approximately 200,000 clones listed, 84% are singletons. Sequenced material: PBMCs. These receptors all stem from a boy younger than 18 in good health and CMV-seronegative. Each CDR3 is given with its conserved first and last residue. Fields, in order: V gene, clone size, D gene, CDR3 length, J gene, CDR3 DNA, CDR3 protein. The D gene is left open where the match is weak. Size is stated for part of the rows, as once, few or many counts, or as a class when the clone is expanded.

V: TRBV20-1; size: NA; D: NA; length: 11; J: TRBJ2-3; DNA: TGCAGTGCCGTCTCAGTAGATACGCAGTATTTT; CDR3: CSAVSVDTQYF
V: TRBV2; size: NA; D: TRBD1; length: 13; J: TRBJ2-7; DNA: TGTGCCAGCAGGCGGGACAGGGACTACGAGCAGTACTTC; CDR3: CASRRDRDYEQYF
V: TRBV7-8; size: NA; D: NA; length: 12; J: TRBJ2-1; DNA: TGTGCCAGCAGTCTACCGGAGGGGGAGCAGTTCTTC; CDR3: CASSLPEGEQFF
V: TRBV19; size: NA; D: NA; length: 14; J: TRBJ2-7; DNA: TGTGCCAGTAGGACAGATCCAGCCTCCTACGAGCAGTACTTC; CDR3: CASRTDPASYEQYF
V: TRBV28; size: NA; D: TRBD2; length: 14; J: TRBJ2-1; DNA: TGTGCCAGTTTACTAGCGGGAGCAGCCAATGAGCAGTTCTTC; CDR3: CASLLAGAANEQFF
V: TRBV4-3; size: NA; D: TRBD2; length: 15; J: TRBJ2-5; DNA: TGCGCCAGCAGCCAAGAAGCGGGGGCTCAGGGGACCCAGTACTTC; CDR3: CASSQEAGAQGTQYF
V: TRBV4-1; size: NA; D: NA; length: 16; J: TRBJ1-2; DNA: TGCGCCAGCAGCCAAGATCTACAAGGTAGGAGCTATGGCTACACCTTC; CDR3: CASSQDLQGRSYGYTF
V: TRBV15; size: NA; D: TRBD1; length: 15; J: TRBJ2-3; DNA: TGTGCCACCAGCAGGGACAGGACTAGCACAGATACGCAGTATTTT; CDR3: CATSRDRTSTDTQYF
V: TRBV5-1; size: NA; D: NA; length: 14; J: TRBJ2-3; DNA: TGCGCCAGCAGCTTGGGAGTTTACCCAGATACGCAGTATTTT; CDR3: CASSLGVYPDTQYF
V: TRBV13; size: NA; D: TRBD1; length: 14; J: TRBJ1-4; DNA: TGTGCCAGCAGCCGGGACAGGGAAACTGAAAAACTGTTTTTT; CDR3: CASSRDRETEKLFF
V: TRBV4-2; size: NA; D: TRBD1; length: 15; J: TRBJ2-7; DNA: TGTGCCAGCAGCCAAGATAACCGACAGGGACAAGCTCTGTACTTC; CDR3: CASSQDNRQGQALYF
V: TRBV5-6; size: NA; D: NA; length: 13; J: TRBJ1-5; DNA: TGTGCCAGTGGTGGGGGGGGCAATCAGCCCCAGCATTTT; CDR3: CASGGGGNQPQHF
V: TRBV10-3; size: NA; D: NA; length: 13; J: TRBJ1-4; DNA: TGTGCCATAGCGGCGTTAGGAGATGAAAAACTGTTTTTT; CDR3: CAIAALGDEKLFF
V: TRBV9; size: NA; D: NA; length: 14; J: TRBJ1-2; DNA: TGTGCCAGCAGCGTGGCCAGCGGGAACTATGGCTACACCTTC; CDR3: CASSVASGNYGYTF
V: TRBV30; size: NA; D: TRBD1; length: 13; J: TRBJ1-6; DNA: TGTGCCTCCGGGGACAGGGGCGGTTCACCCCTCCACTTT; CDR3: CASGDRGGSPLHF
V: TRBV27; size: NA; D: NA; length: 20; J: TRBJ1-4; DNA: TGTGCCAGCAGTTTAGGGTGGAAGGGGCCAATCTCTGCAACTAATGAAAAACTGTTTTTT; CDR3: CASSLGWKGPISATNEKLFF
V: TRBV5-4; size: NA; D: TRBD1; length: 16; J: TRBJ2-2; DNA: TGTGCCAGCAGCCCCGGGACAGGGAGTGGTACCGGGGAGCTGTTTTTT; CDR3: CASSPGTGSGTGELFF
V: TRBV28; size: NA; D: NA; length: 13; J: TRBJ2-7; DNA: TGTGCCAGCAGTCCCCCGGACAGAAACGAGCAGTACTTC; CDR3: CASSPPDRNEQYF
V: TRBV13; size: NA; D: NA; length: 12; J: TRBJ1-1; DNA: TGTGCCAGCGTCGCGGAGAACACTGAAGCTTTCTTT; CDR3: CASVAENTEAFF
V: TRBV30; size: NA; D: NA; length: 12; J: TRBJ1-5; DNA: TGTGCCTGGAGCCAGGGGAATCAGCCCCAGCATTTT; CDR3: CAWSQGNQPQHF
V: TRBV6-6; size: NA; D: NA; length: 15; J: TRBJ1-1; DNA: TGTGCCAGCAAGCCCTTTATTTTGTTTCCCCCTGAAGCTTTCTTT; CDR3: CASKPFILFPPEAFF
V: TRBV4-3; size: few; D: TRBD1; length: 15; J: TRBJ2-2; DNA: TGCGCCAGCAGCCAAGGGGACAGCTTTCGCGGGGAGCTGTTTTTT; CDR3: CASSQGDSFRGELFF
V: TRBV2; size: NA; D: NA; length: 14; J: TRBJ1-1; DNA: TGTGCCAGCGATGCACAGGGAATGAACACTGAAGCTTTCTTT; CDR3: CASDAQGMNTEAFF
V: TRBV7-9; size: NA; D: TRBD1; length: 16; J: TRBJ1-2; DNA: TGTGCCAGCAGCTCACCGGGACAGGGGTTGAACTATGGCTACACCTTC; CDR3: CASSSPGQGLNYGYTF
V: TRBV7-2; size: few; D: TRBD1; length: 15; J: TRBJ2-7; DNA: TGTGCCAGCAGCTCACAGGACAGGGCGCAGGACGAGCAGTACTTC; CDR3: CASSSQDRAQDEQYF
V: TRBV4-3; size: NA; D: NA; length: 13; J: TRBJ1-2; DNA: TGCGCCAGCAGCCATCTTCCGGACTATGGCTACACCTTC; CDR3: CASSHLPDYGYTF
V: TRBV6-1; size: NA; D: TRBD1; length: 15; J: TRBJ1-1; DNA: TGTGCCAGCAGTAGACAGGGGCGGATGAACACTGAAGCTTTCTTT; CDR3: CASSRQGRMNTEAFF
V: TRBV5-4; size: NA; D: NA; length: 15; J: TRBJ1-2; DNA: TGTGCCAGCAGCCCCCGGGAGGAACTAAACTATGGCTACACCTTC; CDR3: CASSPREELNYGYTF
V: TRBV5-1; size: NA; D: NA; length: 14; J: TRBJ2-7; DNA: TGCGCCAGCAGCTTCTGGGGCCGGACCTACGAGCAGTACTTC; CDR3: CASSFWGRTYEQYF
V: TRBV15; size: NA; D: NA; length: 14; J: TRBJ2-7; DNA: TGTGCCACCAGCAGAGTGACAGCCTCCTACGAGCAGTACTTC; CDR3: CATSRVTASYEQYF
V: TRBV13; size: NA; D: NA; length: 19; J: TRBJ2-1; DNA: TGTGCCAGCAGTTCTACTCCGGGACTGACGACCAACAATTACAATGAGCAGTTCTTC; CDR3: CASSSTPGLTTNNYNEQFF
V: TRBV6-5; size: NA; D: TRBD2; length: 16; J: TRBJ2-1; DNA: TGTGCCAGCAGTTACTCGTCTAGCGGGAGTTCGCATGAGCAGTTCTTC; CDR3: CASSYSSSGSSHEQFF
V: TRBV7-2; size: few; D: NA; length: 14; J: TRBJ1-5; DNA: TGTGCCAGCAGCTTATTTGAAGGGGGTCAGCCCCAGCATTTT; CDR3: CASSLFEGGQPQHF
V: TRBV5-4; size: NA; D: NA; length: 15; J: TRBJ2-1; DNA: TGTGCCAGCAGCTTTCCCGGGGGAGGCTACAATGAGCAGTTCTTC; CDR3: CASSFPGGGYNEQFF
V: TRBV28; size: NA; D: NA; length: 15; J: TRBJ1-2; DNA: TGTGCCAGCAGTTTCCCCGCCGGGACACACTATGGCTACACCTTC; CDR3: CASSFPAGTHYGYTF
V: TRBV28; size: NA; D: TRBD1; length: 13; J: TRBJ2-1; DNA: TGTGCCAGCAATGAAAGGGGGCGGCGGGAGCAGTTCTTC; CDR3: CASNERGRREQFF
V: TRBV27; size: NA; D: TRBD1; length: 16; J: TRBJ1-2; DNA: TGTGCCAGCAGTTCAGACCTCAGGGGGATAAACTATGGCTACACCTTC; CDR3: CASSSDLRGINYGYTF